The clone carrying this TCR beta chain was seen only a few times. Time point: persistent/refractory GD, antithyroid drugs over 5 years with positive TRAb. Isolated PBMC RNA provided the starting material for the TCR library. This specimen belongs to a study of regulatory T cells in long-lasting Graves disease. Construction of the TCR beta libraries employed iRepertoire HTBI primers in conjunction with Arm-PCR of CDR3 regions. TCRdb independently ran MiXCR on the multiplex PCR reads; one entry per CDR3 protein. Of hundreds of thousands of distinct CDR3 sequences in the sample, around 30% were seen once. Germline CDR1 reads SGHRS; CDR2 reads YFSETQ. V was clipped by 4 bases and J by 5 bases; unmatched bases: 8. The CDR3 runs to 14 residues.

The receptor's source is a female donor with Graves disease. Sequenced here: peripheral blood mononuclear cells (PBMCs), sampled when the disease was refractory, from a patient treated with antithyroid drugs. The rearrangement joins TRBV5-1 to TRBJ1-1; 7 bases fit TRBD1. DNA for the CDR3: TGCGCCAGCAGCATACTCGAGACAGGGACTGAAGCTTTCTTT. Protein sequence: CASSILETGTEAFF.